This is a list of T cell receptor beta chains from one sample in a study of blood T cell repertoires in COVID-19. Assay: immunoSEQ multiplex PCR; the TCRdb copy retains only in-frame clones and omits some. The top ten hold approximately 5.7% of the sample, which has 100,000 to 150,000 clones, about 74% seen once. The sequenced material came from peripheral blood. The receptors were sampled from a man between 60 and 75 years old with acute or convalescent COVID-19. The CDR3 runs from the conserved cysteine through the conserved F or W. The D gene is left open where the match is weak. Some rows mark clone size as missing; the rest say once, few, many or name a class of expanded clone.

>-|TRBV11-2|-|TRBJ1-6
CASSFGRSPLHF
TGTGCCAGCAGCTTTGGGCGCTCACCCCTCCACTTT
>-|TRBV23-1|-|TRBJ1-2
CASSQGQNYGYTF
TGCGCCAGCAGTCAGGGGCAGAACTATGGCTACACCTTC
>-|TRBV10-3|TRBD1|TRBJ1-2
CGEPRQGADYGYTF
TGTGGCGAACCGAGACAGGGGGCGGACTATGGCTACACCTTC
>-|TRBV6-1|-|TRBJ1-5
CASSEREKAMGQHF
TGTGCCAGCAGTGAAAGGGAGAAAGCAATGGGCCAGCATTTT
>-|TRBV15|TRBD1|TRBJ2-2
CATSPTFGTGGRELFF
TGTGCCACCAGCCCTACCTTTGGAACAGGGGGCCGGGAGCTGTTTTTT
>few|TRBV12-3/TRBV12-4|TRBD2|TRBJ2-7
CASGTSGKLQYF
TGTGCCAGCGGGACTAGCGGGAAATTACAGTACTTC
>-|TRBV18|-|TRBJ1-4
CASSPQEGPGNEKLFF
TGTGCCAGCTCACCACAGGAGGGCCCGGGTAATGAAAAACTGTTTTTT
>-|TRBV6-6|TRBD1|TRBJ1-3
CASSSSGGPGNTIYF
TGTGCCAGCAGCTCATCAGGGGGCCCTGGAAACACCATATATTTT
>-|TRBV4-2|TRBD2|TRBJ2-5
CASSQVVGTSGESWTQYF
TGTGCCAGCAGCCAAGTGGTCGGGACTAGCGGGGAAAGCTGGACCCAGTACTTC
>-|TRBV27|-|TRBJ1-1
CASSSSGQGAFF
TGTGCCAGCAGTTCTTCAGGGCAAGGAGCTTTCTTT
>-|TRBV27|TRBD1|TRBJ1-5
CASSLGQNNQPQHF
TGTGCCAGCAGCCTGGGACAGAACAATCAGCCCCAGCATTTT
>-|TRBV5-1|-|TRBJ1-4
CASSQGRGEKLFF
TGCGCCAGCAGTCAGGGTAGGGGTGAAAAACTGTTTTTT
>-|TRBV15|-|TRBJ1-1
CASAIDRNTEAFF
TGTGCCTCTGCCATTGACAGAAACACTGAAGCTTTCTTT